This TCR beta chain was recovered during a study of immune evolution from preneoplasia to lung adenocarcinoma. Broader study findings: From normal lung to invasive adenocarcinoma, top clone frequencies appeared to decrease. Highest clonality occurred in KRAS-mutant, not EGFR-mutant or double wild-type, nodules.

The germline CDR1 and CDR2 sequences are DFQATT and SNEGSKA (reference sequence). V was shortened by 5 bases and J by 4 bases, with 9 bases between the two germline ends. CDR3 length: 11 amino acids. A word on this clone: What it binds is not known.

TCRdb's table, derived via immunoSEQ multiplex PCR, lists solely in-frame clones and lacks some. This table holds thousands of clones, roughly three quarters found once. Patients had resection in Japan or China between the mid-2010s and the late 2010s. Nucleic acids came from premalignant or tumor cells enriched by macro-dissection. The sequenced sample was FFPE minimally invasive lung adenocarcinoma tissue. The rearrangement uses TRBV20-1 and TRBJ2-7; D not resolved. The TCR was taken from a person aged 70 to 79 with lung adenocarcinoma. CDR3 nucleotides: TGCAGTGCTGCTTACAGATACGAGCAGTACTTC. The encoded protein is CSAAYRYEQYF.